A single sample gave rise to the 25 T cell receptor beta chains below, sequenced in a study of CD8 T cells in ankylosing spondylitis. Each CDR3 protein gets one entry after TCRdb re-called the 5' RACE reads with MiXCR. The table records 200,000 to 300,000 distinct CDR3 sequences, around 9.2% of them present only once. The sequencing sample was made of blood, either unsorted or a sorted T cell fraction (not recorded which). The receptors were gathered from a male donor with ankylosing spondylitis or in good health (not recorded which).

This clonotype was seen many times. This chain links TRBV5-1 with TRBJ2-5, with a possible D match to TRBD1 (7 bases). CDR1 is SGHRS and CDR2 is YFSETQ in the germline V gene. The V and J ends lost 3 bases and 3 bases respectively, with 12 bases between them. The CDR3 runs to 14 residues. In nucleotides, the CDR3 is TGCGCCAGCAGCTCGGGGGACAGCGAAGAGACCCAGTACTTC. It specifies CASSSGDSEETQYF.

This clonotype was found many times. This sequence joins TRBV5-6 and TRBJ1-6, with unresolved D. Per germline, CDR1 SGHDT and CDR2 YYEEEE. Trimming shortened V by 2 bases and J by 7 bases, and 4 bases separated the two germline ends. This CDR3 has 12 amino acids. The CDR3 spells CASSLQNSPLHF. The CDR3 DNA follows: TGTGCCAGCAGCTTACAGAATTCACCCCTCCACTTT. Looking up the rest from reference TRBV5-6 and TRBJ1-6 gives the full variable domain: DAGVTQSPTHLIKTRGQQVTLRCSPKSGHDTVSWYQQALGQGPQFIFQYYEEEERQRGNFPDRFSGHQFPNYSSELNVNALLLGDSALYLCASSLQNSPLHFGNGTRLTVT.

The rearrangement joins TRBV7-2 to TRBJ2-7, with 12 bases fitting TRBD2. The CDR3 is 15 amino acids. Trimming took 5 bases from V and 5 from J; bases not matched to a gene: 7. CDR1 SGHTA and CDR2 FQGNSA come from the germline V gene. CDR3 sequence: CASSILAGGPNEQYF. For the CDR3, the DNA is TGTGCCAGCAGCATCCTAGCGGGAGGGCCCAACGAGCAGTACTTC.

Notes on this clonotype: The junction departs from germline at one end; a sequencing error may be responsible. The chain recombines TRBV23-1 with TRBJ1-5, with 10 bases aligning to TRBD1. TRBV23-1 is an ORF for which the function is uncertain. This CDR3 region has 15 residues. The CDR3 loop reads CAGSLHRDRGGPQHF. The CDR3 nucleotides are TGCGCCGGCAGTCTGCACCGGGACAGGGGTGGGCCCCAGCATTTT.

Ten or more counts support this clonotype. The chain joins TRBV6-5 to TRBJ2-5, with TRBD2 matching 12 bases. Germline CDR1 MNHEY, CDR2 SVGAGI. The CDR3 consists of 15 residues. J lost 5 bases, V lost 4 bases, and 5 bases had no gene match. The CDR3 sequence: CASSLTSGSHETQYF. DNA of the CDR3: TGTGCCAGCAGTTTGACTAGCGGGAGTCACGAGACCCAGTACTTC.

This clonotype was observed many times. The gene calls are TRBV3-1 and TRBJ1-5, with D possibly matching TRBD1 (5 bases). Per germline, CDR1 LGHDT and CDR2 YNNKEL (reference sequence). There are 14 residues in the CDR3. Trimming stripped 0 bases from V and 5 bases from J, with 8 bases between. The DNA of the CDR3 is TGTGCCAGCAGCCAAGAGGGGGTTCATCAGCCCCAGCATTTT. This encodes CASSQEGVHQPQHF.

This clonotype was found a few times. The rearrangement joins TRBV29-1 to TRBJ1-1; no clear D. Looked up from germline, CDR1 is SQVTM and CDR2 is ANQGSEA. CDR3 size: 13 residues. Trimming left V 3 bases short and J 5 bases short, with 13 bases between. The CDR3 nucleotides are TGCAGCGTTGAGAAACAGAAACGAACTGAAGCTTTCTTT. Protein sequence: CSVEKQKRTEAFF.

The chain is built from TRBV11-2 and TRBJ2-7; the match to TRBD1 covers 10 bases. Germline CDR1 SGHAT, CDR2 FQNNGV. The CDR3 contains 18 residues. Trimming at V came to 2 bases and at J to 1 base, leaving 11 bases not matched to a gene. The CDR3 nucleotides are TGTGCCAGCAGCTTACCCCCTTCGACAGGGGGCAAATCCTACGAGCAGTACTTC. Residues: CASSLPPSTGGKSYEQYF.

This clonotype has at least ten counts. The J gene is TRBJ2-3, the V gene TRBV6-1; possible D gene TRBD2, 5 bases. The V and J ends lost 7 bases and 2 bases respectively, with 13 bases between them. The CDR3 extends over 14 amino acids. CDR1 and CDR2 from the germline V gene are MNHNS and SASEGT. CDR3 loop: CASTVDGITDTQYF. Written as DNA, the CDR3 is TGTGCCAGCACCGTGGACGGGATCACAGATACGCAGTATTTT.

This clonotype was seen a handful of times. This chain links TRBV12-3 or TRBV12-4 with TRBJ2-7, with D perhaps matching TRBD2 (5 bases). Trimming left V 5 bases short and J 2 bases short, with 19 bases between. This CDR3 contains 16 residues. This CDR3 reads CASSVGTVGRTYEQYF. In DNA, the CDR3 is TGTGCCAGCAGTGTCGGTACCGTGGGGAGAACCTACGAGCAGTACTTC.

This clonotype was seen a single time. A much bigger clone sits one base away, suggesting this may be a read error. The chain recombines TRBV7-2 with TRBJ2-1, with D hard to call. The V gene's germline CDR1 is SGHTA and CDR2 FQGNSA. CDR3 size: 13 residues. Deletions cut 4 bases from V and 7 bases from J, with 11 bases between. The CDR3, as DNA: TGTGCCAGCAGCTCCCCCCGTAGAAATGAGCAGTTCTTC. Its translation: CASSSPRRNEQFF.

This clonotype was counted at least ten times. The J gene is TRBJ2-3, the V gene TRBV6-2 or TRBV6-3; D gene ambiguous. Germline V CDR1 and CDR2: MNHEY, SVGEGT. The CDR3 sequence is 14 residues long. Trimming took 2 bases from V and 7 from J, leaving 13 bases between them. CDR3 in DNA: TGTGCCAGCAGTTACGAGCCACCCCCCAATACGCAGTATTTT. Its protein is CASSYEPPPNTQYF.

There are many counts of this clonotype. The chain employs TRBV7-9 and TRBJ1-6; weak D call: TRBD1 (5 bases). The CDR3 has 14 residues. V lost 2 bases to trimming and J lost 8 bases, with 10 bases between them. Germline V gene data show CDR1 as SEHNR and CDR2 as FQNEAQ (reference sequence). DNA of the CDR3: TGTGCCAGCAGCTTACCTCAACAGGATTCACCCCTCCACTTT. Its protein is CASSLPQQDSPLHF.

This clonotype appeared many times. Germline and junction disagree at one end, which may indicate a read error. The rearrangement uses TRBV7-7 and TRBJ2-1, with TRBD1 identical over 7 bases. Germline V gene lookup returns CDR1 SSHAT and CDR2 FNYEAQ (reference sequence). The CDR3 runs 16 residues. This CDR3 reads CASSLDGQAWGNEQFF. In nucleotides, the CDR3 is TGTGCTAGCAGCTTAGACGGACAGGCGTGGGGCAATGAGCAGTTCTTC. Full variable domain (outside the CDR3, taken from reference TRBV7-7 and TRBJ2-1): GAGVSQSPRYKVTKRGQDVTLRCDPISSHATLYWYQQALGQGPEFLTYFNYEAQPDKSGLPSDRFSAERPEGSISTLTIQRTEQRDSAMYRCASSLDGQAWGNEQFFGPGTRLTVL.

This clonotype was picked up many times. This chain links TRBV11-2 with TRBJ2-2; D might be TRBD2 (5 bases). The CDR3 runs to 15 residues. Trimming pared 0 bases from V and 4 bases from J, leaving 9 bases between. Looked up from germline, CDR1 is SGHAT and CDR2 is FQNNGV. The chain's CDR3 is CASSLDLAGTGELFF. The CDR3 nucleotides are TGTGCCAGCAGCTTAGACCTTGCGGGCACCGGGGAGCTGTTTTTT. The full variable domain, with the rest looked up from reference TRBV11-2 and TRBJ2-2, is EAGVAQSPRYKIIEKRQSVAFWCNPISGHATLYWYQQILGQGPKLLIQFQNNGVVDDSQLPKDRFSAERLKGVDSTLKIQPAKLEDSAVYLCASSLDLAGTGELFFGEGSRLTVL.

The chain joins TRBV28 to TRBJ1-3; 9 bases align to TRBD1. Germline CDR1 is MDHEN and CDR2 is SYDVKM. The ends lost 5 bases at V and 2 bases at J; junction bases unmatched: 7. CDR3 length equals 16 residues. The CDR3 DNA reads TGTGCCAGCAGTCGGGACAGGGCGCCTCCTGGAAACACCATATATTTT. This sequence encodes CASSRDRAPPGNTIYF. The complete variable domain, with remaining parts taken from reference TRBV28 and TRBJ1-3, reads DVKVTQSSRYLVKRTGEKVFLECVQDMDHENMFWYRQDPGLGLRLIYFSYDVKMKEKGDIPEGYSVSREKKERFSLILESASTNQTSMYLCASSRDRAPPGNTIYFGEGSWLTVV.

This chain uses TRBV7-9 with TRBJ2-6, with no clear D. V lost 5 bases and J 4 bases, leaving 6 bases between the germline ends. The CDR3 consists of 13 residues. The V gene's germline CDR1 is SEHNR and CDR2 FQNEAQ (reference sequence). In DNA form, the CDR3 reads TGTGCCAGCAGCCTTGACGGGGCCAACGTCCTGACTTTC. Translating gives CASSLDGANVLTF.

The sample holds a few counts of this clonotype. This chain connects TRBV4-3 to TRBJ2-3; 7 nucleotides agree with TRBD2. The length of the CDR3 is 15 residues. With 4 bases clipped from V and 1 base from J, the junction kept 5 bases outside the gene matches. Germline V gives CDR1 LGHNA, CDR2 YSLEER. In DNA, the CDR3 is TGCGCCAGCAGCCTTCGGGAGGACCGCACAGATACGCAGTATTTT. Translation: CASSLREDRTDTQYF.

This clonotype was recorded many times. The CDR3: CSAPLHRGEGYTF. CDR3 DNA: TGCAGTGCTCCCCTCCATAGAGGCGAGGGCTACACCTTC. This chain joins TRBV20-1 and TRBJ1-2; D is undetermined. The V end was cut by 5 bases, the J end by 8 bases, with 18 bases between. Germline V gene data show CDR1 as DFQATT and CDR2 as SNEGSKA (reference sequence). The CDR3 is 13 residues long.

The chain recombines TRBV7-9 with TRBJ2-3, with D uncertain. CDR3 length: 12 amino acids. V was cut by 5 bases and J by 3 bases, with 6 bases left in between. CDR1 and CDR2 (germline): SEHNR, FQNEAQ (reference sequence). CDR3 DNA sequence: TGTGCCAGCAGCCTCGATACAGATACGCAGTATTTT. It encodes CASSLDTDTQYF.

This clonotype was counted once. This clone may be a read error of a much larger clone one base away. The gene calls are TRBV20-1 and TRBJ2-5; D is uncertain. This CDR3 has 12 residues. Germline CDR1 and CDR2: DFQATT and SNEGSKA (reference sequence). The CDR3 region is CSAQSPGETQHF. The CDR3 DNA sequence: TGCAGTGCTCAGTCGCCAGGAGAGACCCAGCACTTC.

This clonotype was seen at least ten times. Here the CDR3 reads CSGVVGQAEAFF. The CDR3 coding sequence is TGCAGCGGGGTGGTAGGTCAAGCTGAAGCTTTCTTT. The chain has TRBV29-1 and TRBJ1-1; no firm D call. The CDR3 runs 12 residues. Germline CDR1 SQVTM, CDR2 ANQGSEA. V shed 7 bases and J shed 6 bases, with 15 bases lying between them. Full variable domain (remainder filled in from reference TRBV29-1 and TRBJ1-1): SAVISQKPSRDICQRGTSLTIQCQVDSQVTMMFWYRQQPGQSLTLIATANQGSEATYESGFVIDKFPISRPNLTFSTLTVSNMSPEDSSIYLCSGVVGQAEAFFGQGTRLTVV.

This clonotype was recorded at least ten times. V gene TRBV7-2 combines with J gene TRBJ2-3; 9 bases line up with TRBD2. CDR1 and CDR2 from the germline V gene are SGHTA and FQGNSA. J gave up 6 bases and V 0 bases, and 4 bases lay outside the gene matches. The CDR3 is made up of 15 amino acids. CDR3 amino acids: CASSLAAGGPDTQYF. In DNA form, the CDR3 reads TGTGCCAGCAGCTTAGCAGCGGGGGGACCGGATACGCAGTATTTT.

This clonotype was found many times. The chain links TRBV7-6 to TRBJ2-3; 7 bases fit TRBD1. The ends lost 0 bases at V and 3 bases at J; junction bases unmatched: 9. The germline CDR1 and CDR2 sequences are SGHVS and FNYEAQ. The length of the CDR3 is 17 residues. CDR3 coding DNA: TGTGCCAGCAGCTTAGCGCCGGCGGACAGGCAGACAGATACGCAGTATTTT. This encodes CASSLAPADRQTDTQYF.

This clonotype occurred many times. One end of the junction varies from germline; a read error may be responsible. This chain uses TRBV7-7 with TRBJ1-5; unclear D gene. Germline-derived CDR1 and CDR2 are SSHAT and FNYEAQ (reference sequence). The CDR3 is 15 residues long. CDR3 in DNA: TGTGCTAGCAGCTTAGCGCTGAGGATTGAACAGCCCCAGCATTTT. Protein: CASSLALRIEQPQHF.